These 32 T cell receptor beta chains originate from one sample sequenced in a study of response to subunit inactivated influenza vaccine. TCRdb re-derived calls from the RT-PCR reads in MiXCR, one entry per CDR3 protein. The sample gives about half a million distinct CDR3 sequences, approximately 24% of which show up once; 1.9% is in the top ten. Here the sequenced sample was CD4+ T cells sorted from PBMCs, taken 5 to 6 days after vaccination. The origin of the receptors is a middle-aged man who received an inactivated influenza vaccine.

This clonotype was picked up a small number of times. This chain uses TRBV7-2 with TRBJ2-5, with 9 bases that match TRBD2. Germline loops: CDR1 SGHTA, CDR2 FQGNSA. J gave up 5 bases and V 3 bases, and 7 bases lay outside the gene matches. This CDR3 comprises 15 residues. The CDR3 loop reads CASSLLAGPLETQYF. The CDR3 bases are TGTGCCAGCAGCTTGCTAGCGGGGCCCCTGGAGACCCAGTACTTC.

This clonotype was seen only a few times. The chain links TRBV28 to TRBJ2-5, with D perhaps TRBD1 (5 bases). V dropped 6 bases and J dropped 5 bases, with 13 bases sitting between them. Germline CDR1 and CDR2: MDHEN and SYDVKM. The CDR3 has 13 residues. The CDR3 is CASRAGLAETQYF. Written as DNA, the CDR3 is TGTGCCAGCAGAGCAGGGTTGGCGGAGACCCAGTACTTC.

This clonotype was recorded many times. The J gene is TRBJ2-3, the V gene TRBV7-6; D gene unclear. With 1 base removed from V and 8 bases from J, the gap between germline ends came to 7 bases. This CDR3 contains 12 residues. Germline values: CDR1 SGHVS, CDR2 FNYEAQ. In DNA form, the CDR3 reads TGTGCCAGCAGCTTAGAAGCCCGTACGCAGTATTTT. Amino acids: CASSLEARTQYF.

The chain uses TRBV3-1 and TRBJ2-1; D ambiguous. Germline V CDR1 and CDR2: LGHDT, YNNKEL (reference sequence). The length of the CDR3 is 13 residues. V was pared by 1 base and J by 8 bases, with 9 bases between. DNA for the CDR3: TGTGCCAGCAGCCAAGTAGGACCTGATGAGCAGTTCTTC. Translated, it gives CASSQVGPDEQFF.

The chain has TRBV4-1 and TRBJ2-1, with D perhaps matching TRBD1 (5 bases). This CDR3 comprises 16 residues. CDR1 is MGHRA and CDR2 is YSYEKL in the germline V gene. The V end was cut by 0 bases, the J end by 0 bases, with 9 bases between. The CDR3 DNA reads as TGCGCCAGCAGCCAAGATATCACAGGCTCCTACAATGAGCAGTTCTTC. Protein product: CASSQDITGSYNEQFF.

This clonotype was counted only a few times. The chain employs TRBV6-5 and TRBJ1-4, with D possibly matching TRBD1 (5 bases). CDR1 and CDR2 from the germline V gene are MNHEY and SVGAGI. The CDR3 is made up of 14 amino acids. V was trimmed by 2 bases and J by 7 bases, leaving 11 bases between them. The CDR3 DNA follows: TGTGCCAGCAGTTACGGGGGGATGGTTGAAAAACTGTTTTTT. Translation gives CASSYGGMVEKLFF.

This clonotype has just a few counts. The chain uses TRBV6-1 and TRBJ2-3, with 10 bases matching TRBD2. The CDR3 totals 15 residues. The V gene end was trimmed by 5 bases and the J gene end by 4 bases; junction bases not matched to a gene: 6. The germline CDR1 and CDR2 sequences are MNHNS and SASEGT. The CDR3, as DNA: TGTGCCAGCAGTAGGTCTAGCGGGAGTGCAGATACGCAGTATTTT. Residues: CASSRSSGSADTQYF.

This clonotype was observed a few times. The chain couples TRBV20-1 to TRBJ1-2; the match to TRBD1 covers 9 bases. This CDR3 has 13 amino acids. The germline gives CDR1 DFQATT, CDR2 SNEGSKA (reference sequence). J was trimmed by 3 bases and V by 6 bases; bases with no gene match: 5. The CDR3 nucleotides are TGCAGTGCGAGGGGACAGGGAGACTATGGCTACACCTTC. Its protein product is CSARGQGDYGYTF.

This chain links TRBV7-9 with TRBJ1-1; D is possibly TRBD1 (6 bases). This CDR3 contains 14 residues. Germline V gives CDR1 SEHNR, CDR2 FQNEAQ (reference sequence). V was trimmed by 6 bases and J by 4 bases, leaving 15 bases between them. This CDR3 is CASRQGGGSTEAFF. The CDR3 DNA reads TGTGCCAGCAGACAGGGAGGAGGGTCCACTGAAGCTTTCTTT.

In this sample, this clonotype turned up a few times. CDR3 in amino acids: CASSSGQGNLRKLFF. The CDR3 region has the DNA TGTGCCAGCAGTTCTGGACAGGGTAATCTTAGAAAACTGTTTTTT. The chain recombines TRBV6-5 with TRBJ1-4, with 8 bases lining up with TRBD1. Trimming removed 4 bases from V and 10 bases from J; junction bases left unmatched: 11. The CDR3 sequence is 15 residues long. Looked up from germline, CDR1 is MNHEY and CDR2 is SVGAGI.

The J gene is TRBJ2-7, the V gene TRBV7-2; 7 bases map to TRBD2. The CDR3 contains 15 residues. CDR1 and CDR2 from the germline V gene are SGHTA and FQGNSA. Losses at the gene ends were 4 bases for V and 4 bases for J; bases not matched to a gene: 10. This CDR3 is CASSSQLARNYEQYF. The CDR3 DNA reads TGTGCCAGCAGCTCCCAACTAGCGCGTAATTACGAGCAGTACTTC. The whole variable domain, remainder taken from reference TRBV7-2 and TRBJ2-7, is GAGVSQSPSNKVTEKGKDVELRCDPISGHTALYWYRQSLGQGLEFLIYFQGNSAPDKSGLPSDRFSAERTGGSVSTLTIQRTQQEDSAVYLCASSSQLARNYEQYFGPGTRLTVT.

This clonotype was found a few times. The chain employs TRBV4-3 and TRBJ2-1, with D perhaps given as TRBD1 or TRBD2 (5 bases each). The CDR3 extends over 16 amino acids. Trimming left V 0 bases short and J 7 bases short, with 16 bases between. Germline CDR1 LGHNA, CDR2 YSLEER. The CDR3 DNA reads TGCGCCAGCAGCCAAGATCTTATGGGGGAGTGGAATGAGCAGTTCTTC. This codes for CASSQDLMGEWNEQFF.

The V and J genes are TRBV20-1 and TRBJ2-5, with TRBD2 matching 16 bases. The CDR3 runs 15 residues. V was clipped by 4 bases and J by 4 bases; unmatched bases: 3. The V gene's germline CDR1 is DFQATT and CDR2 SNEGSKA (reference sequence). The CDR3 region has the DNA TGCAGTGCTACGGGACTAGCGGGGGGGCCAGAGACCCAGTACTTC. This translates into CSATGLAGGPETQYF.

The chain links TRBV7-6 to TRBJ1-2; 7 positions match TRBD1. The V gene's germline CDR1 is SGHVS and CDR2 FNYEAQ. V lost 4 bases, J lost 2 bases, and 7 bases stayed unmatched. CDR3 length equals 15 residues. CDR3 in amino acids: CASSYNRGANYGYTF. In DNA, the CDR3 is TGTGCCAGCAGCTATAACAGGGGTGCGAACTATGGCTACACCTTC. Full variable domain (rest looked up from reference TRBV7-6 and TRBJ1-2): GAGVSQSPRYKVTKRGQDVALRCDPISGHVSLYWYRQALGQGPEFLTYFNYEAQQDKSGLPNDRFSAERPEGSISTLTIQRTEQRDSAMYRCASSYNRGANYGYTFGSGTRLTVV.

This clonotype was seen a few times. V gene TRBV9 combines with J gene TRBJ2-2, with 10 bases that match TRBD1. The V and J ends lost 2 bases and 7 bases, in that order; junction bases with no gene match: 5. Germline values: CDR1 SGDLS, CDR2 YYNGEE. The CDR3 sequence is 15 residues long. The CDR3 sequence: CASSVGTGENGELFF. The DNA for the CDR3 is TGTGCCAGCAGCGTTGGGACAGGGGAAAACGGGGAGCTGTTTTTT. Full variable domain (rest looked up from reference TRBV9 and TRBJ2-2): DSGVTQTPKHLITATGQRVTLRCSPRSGDLSVYWYQQSLDQGLQFLIQYYNGEERAKGNILERFSAQQFPDLHSELNLSSLELGDSALYFCASSVGTGENGELFFGEGSRLTVL.

The V call is TRBV4-1, the J call TRBJ1-1, with D maybe TRBD1 (5 bases). The ends were cut back, 0 bases at V and 5 bases at J, with 19 bases in the middle. Germline CDR1 is MGHRA and CDR2 is YSYEKL. The CDR3 runs 17 residues. CDR3 loop: CASSQEGRRGGRTEAFF. The CDR3 bases are TGCGCCAGCAGCCAAGAAGGGAGACGGGGCGGTCGGACTGAAGCTTTCTTT.

This clonotype was counted between two and nine times. This chain joins TRBV20-1 and TRBJ2-2; TRBD2 might be the D (6 bases). Germline CDR1 DFQATT, CDR2 SNEGSKA (reference sequence). The CDR3 is made up of 13 amino acids. Trimming pared 3 bases from V and 6 bases from J, leaving 11 bases between. Written as DNA, the CDR3 is TGCAGTGCTAGCGGGAGAGGCCCCGGGGAGCTGTTTTTT. Translation: CSASGRGPGELFF.

This clonotype was recorded many times. This chain uses TRBV11-2 with TRBJ2-6; no firm D call. The CDR3 sequence is 15 residues long. CDR1 is SGHAT and CDR2 is FQNNGV in the germline V gene. V lost 0 bases to trimming and J lost 0 bases, with 3 bases between them. The CDR3: CASSLEGSGANVLTF. In DNA form, the CDR3 reads TGTGCCAGCAGCTTAGAGGGCTCTGGGGCCAACGTCCTGACTTTC.

V gene TRBV20-1 combines with J gene TRBJ2-2; tentative D call: TRBD1 (6 bases). Trimming took off 5 bases at V and 4 bases at J, with 20 bases between the two ends. Germline V CDR1 and CDR2: DFQATT, SNEGSKA (reference sequence). This CDR3 contains 16 residues. The CDR3 sequence: CSAPPHGQLTTGELFF. The CDR3 DNA sequence: TGCAGTGCTCCGCCCCACGGACAGCTCACCACCGGGGAGCTGTTTTTT.

The chain links TRBV7-2 to TRBJ2-6; D is perhaps TRBD1 or TRBD2 (6 bases each). The CDR3 totals 16 residues. CDR1 SGHTA and CDR2 FQGNSA come from the germline V gene. Trimming took 3 bases from V and 4 from J, leaving 13 bases between them. The CDR3 protein is CASSFGGAGGANVLTF. CDR3 nucleotide sequence: TGTGCCAGCAGCTTCGGGGGCGCGGGAGGGGCCAACGTCCTGACTTTC. The full variable domain, in which reference TRBV7-2 and TRBJ2-6 provide the parts outside the CDR3, is GAGVSQSPSNKVTEKGKDVELRCDPISGHTALYWYRQSLGQGLEFLIYFQGNSAPDKSGLPSDRFSAERTGGSVSTLTIQRTQQEDSAVYLCASSFGGAGGANVLTFGAGSRLTVL.

The chain uses TRBV6-2 or TRBV6-3 and TRBJ1-5; a weak D match, TRBD1 (5 bases). CDR1 and CDR2 (germline): MNHEY, SVGEGT. This CDR3 spans 14 amino acids. V dropped 6 bases and J dropped 4 bases, with 13 bases sitting between them. DNA for the CDR3: TGTGCCAGCAGAAGACAGAGCCGGAATCAGCCCCAGCATTTT. This codes for CASRRQSRNQPQHF.

The rearrangement links TRBV10-3 to TRBJ2-5, with 11 bases aligning to TRBD2. In germline, CDR1 is ENHRY, CDR2 SYGVKD. V was pared by 3 bases and J by 0 bases, with 6 bases of the junction left unmatched. The CDR3 contains 17 residues. CDR3 DNA: TGTGCCATCAGTGACCCGACTAGCGGGGCGTACCAAGAGACCCAGTACTTC. Amino acid sequence: CAISDPTSGAYQETQYF.

This clonotype was found a few times. The chain recombines TRBV19 with TRBJ1-2; maybe TRBD1 (5 bases). Germline V CDR1 and CDR2: LNHDA, SQIVND (reference sequence). The V gene lost 5 bases and the J gene lost 7 bases, with 17 bases spanning the gap. This CDR3 is built from 14 residues. CDR3 loop: CASSAKGGATGYTF. CDR3 DNA: TGTGCCAGTAGTGCAAAAGGCGGGGCAACTGGCTACACCTTC. The whole variable domain, filled in from reference TRBV19 and TRBJ1-2, reads DGGITQSPKYLFRKEGQNVTLSCEQNLNHDAMYWYRQDPGQGLRLIYYSQIVNDFQKGDIAEGYSVSREKKESFPLTVTSAQKNPTAFYLCASSAKGGATGYTFGSGTRLTVV.

V usage is TRBV7-2 and J usage is TRBJ2-1, with TRBD2 identical over 11 bases. Germline loops: CDR1 SGHTA, CDR2 FQGNSA. The CDR3 has 16 amino acids. V was clipped by 5 bases and J by 4 bases; unmatched bases: 7. CDR3 DNA sequence: TGTGCCAGCAGCCCAGTTAGCGGGAGGGCTTACAATGAGCAGTTCTTC. Translation gives CASSPVSGRAYNEQFF.

The J gene is TRBJ2-7, the V gene TRBV7-2; 13 bases are shared with TRBD2. The CDR3 is made up of 14 amino acids. Germline assignment: CDR1 SGHTA and CDR2 FQGNSA. After removal of 5 bases from V and 2 bases from J, the junction contained 0 bases not matched to a gene. The CDR3, as DNA: TGTGCCAGCAGCGGACTAGCGGGAGCCTACGAGCAGTACTTC. Amino acids: CASSGLAGAYEQYF.

The chain uses TRBV7-2 and TRBJ1-2; 9 nucleotides match TRBD1. Trimming removed 0 bases from V and 4 bases from J; junction bases left unmatched: 3. Germline V gene data show CDR1 as SGHTA and CDR2 as FQGNSA. This CDR3 region has 15 residues. The CDR3 DNA reads TGTGCCAGCAGCTTAGCGGTGACAGGGGGCTATGGCTACACCTTC. It encodes CASSLAVTGGYGYTF. Supplemented by reference TRBV7-2 and TRBJ1-2, the full variable domain reads GAGVSQSPSNKVTEKGKDVELRCDPISGHTALYWYRQSLGQGLEFLIYFQGNSAPDKSGLPSDRFSAERTGGSVSTLTIQRTQQEDSAVYLCASSLAVTGGYGYTFGSGTRLTVV.

V is TRBV11-2 and J is TRBJ2-5, with no clear D. The length of the CDR3 is 13 residues. The V end lost 4 bases, the J end lost 6 bases, and 12 bases lay between the germline ends. Per the germline V gene, CDR1 is SGHAT and CDR2 is FQNNGV. The CDR3 sequence is CASSSFAEKTQYF. CDR3 coding DNA: TGTGCCAGCAGCTCCTTTGCCGAGAAGACCCAGTACTTC.

The chain uses TRBV20-1 and TRBJ2-7; 9 positions agree with TRBD1. The ends lost 5 bases at V and 9 bases at J; junction bases unmatched: 11. The CDR3 is 13 residues long. Germline V gene lookup returns CDR1 DFQATT and CDR2 SNEGSKA (reference sequence). DNA for the CDR3: TGCAGTGCTCTGGACAGGGGTCTTTCGGTGCAGTACTTC. Translated, it gives CSALDRGLSVQYF.

This clonotype appeared a few times. The chain combines TRBV10-3 with TRBJ2-2; the match to TRBD2 covers 7 bases. Trimming removed 8 bases from V and 6 bases from J; junction bases left unmatched: 3. This CDR3 is 12 amino acids long. Germline CDR1 is ENHRY and CDR2 is SYGVKD. CDR3 coding DNA: TGTGCCATCGGGAGGGCGGCCGGGGAGCTGTTTTTT. Translation gives CAIGRAAGELFF.

CDR3 bases: TGCAGTGCCACCGGGACAATCGAGACCCAGTACTTC. As protein: CSATGTIETQYF. The V gene is TRBV20-1, the J gene TRBJ2-5, with D possibly being TRBD1 (6 bases). The CDR3 is made up of 12 amino acids. V lost 6 bases, J lost 5 bases, and 13 bases lay in between. Germline V gene data show CDR1 as DFQATT and CDR2 as SNEGSKA (reference sequence).

This clonotype came up a few times. The chain uses TRBV4-3 and TRBJ2-1; TRBD2 agrees at 13 bases. The CDR3 totals 17 residues. V was clipped by 3 bases and J by 1 base; unmatched bases: 3. Germline assignment: CDR1 LGHNA and CDR2 YSLEER. The CDR3 protein is CASSQGTSGKSYNEQFF. CDR3 coding DNA: TGCGCCAGCAGCCAGGGGACTAGCGGGAAGTCCTACAATGAGCAGTTCTTC.

The chain carries TRBV5-1 and TRBJ2-1; 7 bases line up with TRBD2. This CDR3 is built from 15 residues. Per germline, CDR1 SGHRS and CDR2 YFSETQ. With 6 bases clipped from V and 12 bases from J, the junction kept 18 bases outside the gene matches. CDR3 region: CASIAGTTVTDVQFF. CDR3 coding DNA: TGCGCCAGCATCGCCGGGACTACTGTTACCGATGTGCAGTTCTTC.